The rows below give T cell receptor beta chains drawn from one sample of a study of response to subunit inactivated influenza vaccine. TCRdb redid the calling of the RT-PCR reads with MiXCR, one entry per CDR3 protein. The repertoire includes hundreds of thousands of distinct CDR3 sequences, roughly 12% of them detected once, and roughly a tenth sits in the top ten. The sample in question was PBMCs from blood, obtained on the day of vaccination. The receptors shown here come from a middle-aged man who received an inactivated influenza vaccine. Both conserved end residues are part of each CDR3. D genes are given only for firm matches. Clone sizes are given selectively: once, few, many, or a class where the clone is expanded.

v_call	j_call	clone_size	d_call	cdr3_nt	cdr3_aa
TRBV15	TRBJ2-2	-	-	TGTGCCACCAGCAACCGGGACACAAGGAACACCGGGGAGCTGTTTTTT	CATSNRDTRNTGELFF
TRBV15	TRBJ2-2	-	-	TGTGCCACCAGCAGAGTATCGGGAGCGGTCGGGGAGCTGTTTTTT	CATSRVSGAVGELFF
TRBV7-2	TRBJ2-3	-	-	TGTGCCAGCAGCCCTCCCCCTAGCACAGATACGCAGTATTTT	CASSPPPSTDTQYF
TRBV9	TRBJ2-5	-	TRBD2	TGTGCCAGCAGCGTCGGACTAGCGGGAGTTGAGACCCAGTACTTC	CASSVGLAGVETQYF
TRBV7-9	TRBJ2-3	few	-	TGTGCCAGCAGCTTAGCGCGGGCTAACCCCACAGATACGCAGTATTTT	CASSLARANPTDTQYF
TRBV7-2	TRBJ2-3	few	-	TGTGCCAGCAGCTTAGCTCGTGTAGGCGGAGATACGCAGTATTTT	CASSLARVGGDTQYF
TRBV28	TRBJ1-5	-	-	TGTGCCAGCAGTCGCCTGGGAGGGGTTAGCAATCAGCCCCAGCATTTT	CASSRLGGVSNQPQHF
TRBV11-2	TRBJ1-6	-	-	TGTGCCAGCAGCTTAGTTCCAAGCCGTATCTATAATTCACCCCTCCACTTT	CASSLVPSRIYNSPLHF
TRBV20-1	TRBJ2-5	-	TRBD1	TGCAGTGCCAGGGGGACGAACGACTTC	CSARGTNDF
TRBV4-3	TRBJ1-5	few	TRBD1	TGCGCCAGCAGCCAAGATGCTGGGACAGCTAATCAGCCCCAGCATTTT	CASSQDAGTANQPQHF
TRBV28	TRBJ2-3	few	TRBD2	TGTGCCAGCAGCTTCCTCGGCGGGGGTTCCCTCACAGATACGCAGTATTTT	CASSFLGGGSLTDTQYF
TRBV5-1	TRBJ2-1	few	TRBD2	TGCGCCAGCAGCAGGACTAGCGGGTTTAACAACAATGAGCAGTTCTTC	CASSRTSGFNNNEQFF
TRBV5-1	TRBJ2-3	few	TRBD2	TGCGCCAGCAGCTTGTCTAGCGGGAGTTCGTGGGATACGCAGTATTTT	CASSLSSGSSWDTQYF
TRBV5-1	TRBJ2-1	-	TRBD2	TGCGCCAGCAGCTTGGGATTGGGCGGGAGGGCTTCCAATGAGCAGTTCTTC	CASSLGLGGRASNEQFF
TRBV9	TRBJ2-5	few	-	TGTGCCAGCAGCGCTGAGGGGCAATTCGGGGAGACCCAGTACTTC	CASSAEGQFGETQYF
TRBV5-1	TRBJ2-5	-	TRBD1	TGCGCCAGCAGCCCCGGGACAGGTCCGAAAGGGACCCAGTACTTC	CASSPGTGPKGTQYF
TRBV5-1	TRBJ2-3	-	-	TGCGCTGCAGAAGTAGAACGCACAGATACGCAGTATTTT	CAAEVERTDTQYF
TRBV4-2	TRBJ1-1	-	TRBD1	TGTGCCAGCAGCCAAGATTCAGGGGGGTACACTGAAGCTTTCTTT	CASSQDSGGYTEAFF
TRBV4-1	TRBJ2-5	-	-	TGCGCCAGCAGCGGTTCGTTAGGAGAGACCCAGTACTTC	CASSGSLGETQYF
TRBV4-2	TRBJ2-7	-	TRBD2	TGTGCCAGCAGCCAAGAACTGACTAGCGGACCCTACGAGCAGTACTTC	CASSQELTSGPYEQYF
TRBV12-3/TRBV12-4	TRBJ2-7	once	TRBD1	TGTGCCAGCAGCCCTACCCCGGGACAGGGTAACTACGAGCAGTACTTC	CASSPTPGQGNYEQYF
TRBV6-1	TRBJ1-1	many	-	TGTGCCAGCAGTGAAAATTTAGGAGTCACTGAAGCTTTCTTT	CASSENLGVTEAFF
TRBV11-2	TRBJ2-1	many	TRBD2	TGTGCCAGCAGTTTGCTGGGGGGGGGGTCGAATGAGCAGTTCTTC	CASSLLGGGSNEQFF
TRBV15	TRBJ2-5	-	-	TGTGCCACCCGCCGGCAGGGCATCCAAGAGACCCAGTACTTC	CATRRQGIQETQYF
TRBV15	TRBJ2-2	many	-	TGTGCCACCAGCAGAGTAGGACTAACGCCCGGGGAGCTGTTTTTT	CATSRVGLTPGELFF
TRBV5-1	TRBJ1-2	-	-	TGCGCCAGCAGCTTGGAGGGGAGACAGGATGCTAACTATGGCTACACCTTC	CASSLEGRQDANYGYTF
TRBV11-2	TRBJ2-3	few	-	TGTGCCAGCAGCTTAGGAGGAACCCTCACAGATACGCAGTATTTT	CASSLGGTLTDTQYF
TRBV6-1	TRBJ1-2	many	-	TGTGCCAGCACGGGGGCCGGATTTTACTATGGCTACACCTTC	CASTGAGFYYGYTF
TRBV7-2	TRBJ2-3	-	-	TGTGCCAGCAGCTTAGTGGCGGGGAAAATCACAGATACGCAGTATTTT	CASSLVAGKITDTQYF